The present T cell receptor (beta chain) was sequenced within a study of blood T cell repertoires in COVID-19 (dated by TCRdb to 2018 to 2021). For the study in its entirety: Samples covering the acute and convalescent phases of COVID-19 were provided by collaborators in the United States, Italy and Spain. The material from the prospective study consisted of cDNA or gDNA derived from T cells, B-cell-depleted T cells, or PBMCs. Deeply sampled blood TCRbeta repertoires from subjects exposed to, actively infected with, or recovered from COVID-19 were included in the dataset. The repertoires were released in a freely available public database meant as a resource for research on the immune response to SARS-CoV-2. The samples were drawn from the first 160 participants of the ongoing ImmuneRACE study and from some 1,300 subjects provided by 6 global collaborators. Nearly every sample came with metadata listing a de-identified subject ID, COVID-19 status, age in years and sex. Where available, HLA class I and class II types were taken from metadata supplied by the sample provider and were not determined by assay-based typing.

The collaborating institutions used their own protocols to collect whole blood in K2EDTA tubes. Collaborator samples were shipped for TCRbeta analysis as frozen whole blood, isolated PBMCs, or DNA extracted from either sample type. Details on this clone: Its cognate antigen has yet to be identified. No qualities accompany the bases; no much larger clone lies one base away.

V trim: 8 bases; J trim: 0 bases; unmatched bases: 4. Taken from the germline V gene (reference sequence), the CDR1 and CDR2 loops are PRHDT and FYEKMQ. Reading from cysteine to phenylalanine, the CDR3 counts 13 amino acids. Only the CDR3 region is kept as DNA, spanning 39 bases read in frame from base 1. TCRbeta CDR3 regions were amplified from genomic DNA using the immunoSEQ Assay, a bias-controlled multiplex PCR. The source study handled its data this way. Nucleated cell counts per sample were estimated from amplification of reference gene primers within the assay. To quantify the absolute abundance of each unique TCRbeta CDR3 rearrangement, sequence reads were collapsed and filtered. For each sample, productive Simpson clonality was calculated by taking the square root of Simpson's diversity index across productive rearrangements. In its TCRdb copy, this immuneACCESS table keeps in-frame sequences only and misses some clones. Where compared with another copy, unresolved V genes explain less than half of these, and the others have no known cause. V and J calls and clone size come straight from that table; D and trimming were deduced from the DNA. Present in this sample are some 200,000 clones, around nine tenths of which were seen just once. The ten largest account for around 0.53% of the sample.

What the work shows at the level of the full study, not this receptor alone: The amount of clinical and demographic metadata varied by source and participant and was provided uncurated.

The V and J segments used are TRBV13 and TRBJ2-7; TRBD2 aligns with 7 central bases. Sequenced: peripheral blood. This receptor was taken from a man aged 50 to 59 with acute or convalescent COVID-19. In nucleotide form, the sequence is TGTGCCAGCCGACTAGCCAGCTCCTACGAGCAGTACTTC. Its protein is CASRLASSYEQYF.